This T cell receptor beta chain was observed in a study of response to subunit inactivated influenza vaccine. Overall study findings and caveats: It was the authors' suggestion that each seasonal influenza vaccination recruits few new T cells.

In regard to this clonotype: Its antigen is currently unknown.

MiXCR was run by TCRdb on the RT-PCR reads, yielding one entry per CDR3 protein. The sample shows under 950,000 distinct CDR3 sequences, approximately 21% of them seen only once. The CDR3 runs to 15 residues. Germline assignment: CDR1 MDHEN and CDR2 SYDVKM. V lost 6 bases and J lost 5, with 16 bases in between. The receptor was derived from a man aged 45-65 years who received an inactivated influenza vaccine. The sequences come from PBMCs from blood, collected 5 days after vaccination. The chain recombines TRBV28 with TRBJ2-2; TRBD1 or TRBD2 may be the D gene (5 bases each). The CDR3 bases are TGTGCCAGCAGGGGGGTAGTGCCAACGACCGGGGAGCTGTTTTTT. Protein: CASRGVVPTTGELFF.